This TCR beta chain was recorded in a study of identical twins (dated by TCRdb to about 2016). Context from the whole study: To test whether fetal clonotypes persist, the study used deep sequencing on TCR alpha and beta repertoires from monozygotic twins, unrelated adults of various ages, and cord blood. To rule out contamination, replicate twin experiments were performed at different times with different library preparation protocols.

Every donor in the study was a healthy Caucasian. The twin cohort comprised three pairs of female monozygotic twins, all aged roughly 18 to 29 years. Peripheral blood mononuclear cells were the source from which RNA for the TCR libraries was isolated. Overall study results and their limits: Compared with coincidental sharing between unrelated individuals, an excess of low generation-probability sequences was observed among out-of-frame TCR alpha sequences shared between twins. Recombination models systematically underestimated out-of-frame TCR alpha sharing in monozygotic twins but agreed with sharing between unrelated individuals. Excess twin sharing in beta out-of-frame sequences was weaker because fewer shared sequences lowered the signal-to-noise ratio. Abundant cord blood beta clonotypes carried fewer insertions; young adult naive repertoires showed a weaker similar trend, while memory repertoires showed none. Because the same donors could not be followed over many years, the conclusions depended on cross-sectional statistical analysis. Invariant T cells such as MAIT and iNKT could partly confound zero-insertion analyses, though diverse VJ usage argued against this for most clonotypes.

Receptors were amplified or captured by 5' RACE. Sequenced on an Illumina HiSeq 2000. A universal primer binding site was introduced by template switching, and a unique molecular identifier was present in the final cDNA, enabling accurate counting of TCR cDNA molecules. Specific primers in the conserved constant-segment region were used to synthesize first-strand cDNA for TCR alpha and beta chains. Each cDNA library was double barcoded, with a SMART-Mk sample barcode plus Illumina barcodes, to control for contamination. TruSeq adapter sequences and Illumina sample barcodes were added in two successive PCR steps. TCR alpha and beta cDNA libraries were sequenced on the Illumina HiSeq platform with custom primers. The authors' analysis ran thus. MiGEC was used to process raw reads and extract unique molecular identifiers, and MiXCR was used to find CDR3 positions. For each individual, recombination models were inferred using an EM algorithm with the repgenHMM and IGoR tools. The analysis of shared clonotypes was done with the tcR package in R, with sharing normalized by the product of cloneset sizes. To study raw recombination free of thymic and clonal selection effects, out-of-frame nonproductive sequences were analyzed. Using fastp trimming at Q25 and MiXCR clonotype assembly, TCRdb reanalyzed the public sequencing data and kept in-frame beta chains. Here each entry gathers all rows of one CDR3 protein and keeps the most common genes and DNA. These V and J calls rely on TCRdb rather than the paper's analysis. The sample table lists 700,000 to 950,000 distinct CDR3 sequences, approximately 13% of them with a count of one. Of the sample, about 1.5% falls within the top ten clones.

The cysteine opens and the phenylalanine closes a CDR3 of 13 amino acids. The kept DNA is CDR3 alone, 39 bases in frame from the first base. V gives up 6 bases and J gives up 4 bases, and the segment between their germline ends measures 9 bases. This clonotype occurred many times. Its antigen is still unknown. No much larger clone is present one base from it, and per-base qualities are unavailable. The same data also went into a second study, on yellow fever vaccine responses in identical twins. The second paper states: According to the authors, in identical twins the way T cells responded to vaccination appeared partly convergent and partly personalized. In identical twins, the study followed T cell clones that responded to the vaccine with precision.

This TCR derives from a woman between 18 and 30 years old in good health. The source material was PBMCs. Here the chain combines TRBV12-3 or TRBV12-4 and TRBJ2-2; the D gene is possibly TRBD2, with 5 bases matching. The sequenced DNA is TGTGCCAGCAGCACGGGATTCACCGGGGAGCTGTTTTTT. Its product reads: CASSTGFTGELFF.